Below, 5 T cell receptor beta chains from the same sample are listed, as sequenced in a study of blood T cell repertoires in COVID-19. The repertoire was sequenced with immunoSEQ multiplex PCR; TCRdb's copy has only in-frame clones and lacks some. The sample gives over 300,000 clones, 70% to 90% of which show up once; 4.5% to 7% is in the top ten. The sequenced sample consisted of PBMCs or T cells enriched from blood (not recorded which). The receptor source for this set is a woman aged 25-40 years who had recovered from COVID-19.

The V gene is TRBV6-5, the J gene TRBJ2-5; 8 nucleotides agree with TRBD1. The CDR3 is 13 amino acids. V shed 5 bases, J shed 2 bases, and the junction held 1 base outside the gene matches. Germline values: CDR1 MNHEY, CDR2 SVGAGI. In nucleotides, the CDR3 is TGTGCCAGCAGTCGGGACAGGCAAGAGACCCAGTACTTC. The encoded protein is CASSRDRQETQYF.

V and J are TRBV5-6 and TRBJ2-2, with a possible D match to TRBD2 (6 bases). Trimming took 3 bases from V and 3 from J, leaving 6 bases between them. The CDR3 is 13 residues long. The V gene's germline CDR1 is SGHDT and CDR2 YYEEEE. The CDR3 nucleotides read TGTGCCAGCAGCTGGGGGGACACCGGGGAGCTGTTTTTT. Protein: CASSWGDTGELFF.

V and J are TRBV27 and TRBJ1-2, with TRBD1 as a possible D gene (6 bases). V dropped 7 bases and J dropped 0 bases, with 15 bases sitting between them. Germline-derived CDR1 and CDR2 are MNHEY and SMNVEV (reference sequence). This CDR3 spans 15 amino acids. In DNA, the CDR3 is TGTGCCAGCAAGAGGAGGACAGATACTAACTATGGCTACACCTTC. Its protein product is CASKRRTDTNYGYTF.

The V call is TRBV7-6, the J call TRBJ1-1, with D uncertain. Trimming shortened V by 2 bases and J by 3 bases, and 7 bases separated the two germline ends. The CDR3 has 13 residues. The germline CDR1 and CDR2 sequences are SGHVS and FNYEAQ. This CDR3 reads CASSLTGDTEAFF. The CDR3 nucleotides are TGTGCCAGCAGCTTAACCGGGGACACTGAAGCTTTCTTT.

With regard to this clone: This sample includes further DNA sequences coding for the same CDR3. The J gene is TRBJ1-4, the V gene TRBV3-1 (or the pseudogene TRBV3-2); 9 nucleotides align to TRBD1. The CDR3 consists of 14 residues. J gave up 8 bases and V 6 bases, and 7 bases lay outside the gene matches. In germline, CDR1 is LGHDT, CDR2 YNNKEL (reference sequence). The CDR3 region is CASSPGTGREKLFF. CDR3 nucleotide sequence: TGTGCCAGCAGTCCCGGGACAGGGCGGGAAAAACTGTTTTTT.